This TCR beta chain was recorded in a study of type 1 regulatory T cells (dated by TCRdb to about 2021). At the level of the whole study: An in vitro protocol by which a Tr1-enriched, alloantigen-specific CD4 T cell product named T-allo10 was generated was characterized in the study. T-allo10 was being evaluated clinically in patients with hematological malignancies who were receiving allogeneic hematopoietic stem cell transplantation.

Comment on this clonotype: What this receptor recognizes is not known. No base quality information exists; no much larger clone differs at one position.

The CDR3 holds 15 amino acids from the cysteine to the phenylalanine. Kept here is only the CDR3 DNA, which spans 45 bases and is read in frame from base 1. V is shortened by 1 base, J by 6 bases, and the region joining them spans 16 bases. CDR1 and CDR2 are read off the germline V gene as SGHAT and FQNNGV. Sequenced on an Illumina MiSeq. TCRdb reworked the public reads: Q25 trimming with fastp, MiXCR clone assembly, productive beta chains retained. Rows merge per CDR3 protein into single entries with the most common DNA and genes. Counted in this sample were about 100,000 distinct CDR3 sequences; 25% to 40% of them appeared once. The ten most abundant clones make up 2% to 2.5% of the sample.

What was sequenced was CD4+ T cells, either the whole sample or a sorted fraction (not recorded which). The sequence came from a human donor in good health. Rearrangement joined TRBV11-2 to TRBJ2-7; the best D guess is TRBD2, with 5 bases matching. The DNA sequence is TGTGCCAGCAGCTTAGGCCTAGCTACGTACGGCGAGCAGTACTTC. Its product reads: CASSLGLATYGEQYF.